This T cell receptor (beta chain) appears in the sequencing data of a study of PD-1 blockade in classical Hodgkin lymphoma. On this clone itself: The antigen is undetermined.

Overall study results and limits: Excluded were patients who started nivolumab under 1 year after ASCT, a group that had lower diversity.

Trimming removed 2 bases from V and 1 base from J, with 12 bases in between. The CDR3 loop spans 15 amino acids. CDR1 GTSNPN and CDR2 SVGIG come from the germline V gene (reference sequence). Sequencing used immunoSEQ multiplex PCR; TCRdb keeps in-frame clones, though not all of them. There are 98,000 or so clones in the sample; approximately 90% occur only once, and just under 20% lies in the top ten. All patients relapsed after autologous stem cell transplantation, and brentuximab vedotin exposure varied. The gene calls are TRBV30 and TRBJ2-1, with unresolved D. Sequencing was performed on peripheral blood mononuclear cells (PBMCs), taken before the second cycle of nivolumab. This sequence was found in a human donor with classical Hodgkin lymphoma. CDR3 region: CAWSLGAISYNEQFF. The CDR3 DNA follows: TGTGCCTGGAGTCTCGGTGCCATATCCTACAATGAGCAGTTCTTC.